These 25 T cell receptor beta chains were sequenced from one sample in a study of blood T cell repertoires in COVID-19. The data were produced by immunoSEQ multiplex PCR, yet TCRdb's version contains in-frame clones alone and is incomplete. The sample lists some 300,000 clones, almost 90% occurring once. Specimen: PBMCs or T cells enriched from blood (not recorded which). The receptors come from a woman under 30 with acute COVID-19.

This chain connects TRBV29-1 to TRBJ1-3, with D tentatively TRBD1 (6 bases). Germline-derived CDR1 and CDR2 are SQVTM and ANQGSEA. V lost 4 bases and J lost 4, with 14 bases in between. The length of the CDR3 is 14 residues. DNA of the CDR3: TGCAGCGTTGGGGGAACCGGGACAGGAAACACCATATATTTT. It encodes CSVGGTGTGNTIYF.

The chain recombines TRBV3-1 (or the pseudogene TRBV3-2) with TRBJ1-5, with D uncertain. This CDR3 spans 16 amino acids. V shed 1 base and J shed 0 bases, with 10 bases lying between them. CDR1 is LGHDT, CDR2 YNNKEL, per germline (reference sequence). CDR3 DNA: TGTGCCAGCAGCCAAGCGAGAGAGAATAGCAATCAGCCCCAGCATTTT. This encodes CASSQARENSNQPQHF.

The CDR3 DNA follows: TGTGCCACCAGTCACAGACAGGACACTGAAGCTTTCTTT. Translating it yields CATSHRQDTEAFF. The V and J genes are TRBV24-1 and TRBJ1-1; TRBD1 is a possible D gene (6 bases). V shed 6 bases and J shed 3 bases, with 10 bases lying between them. CDR1 is KGHDR and CDR2 is SFDVKD in the germline V gene. The CDR3 is 13 amino acids.

V is TRBV6-4 and J is TRBJ1-1, with D possibly matching TRBD1 (5 bases). Trimming removed 2 bases from V and 5 bases from J, with 9 bases in between. CDR1 MRHNA and CDR2 SNTAGT come from the germline V gene. This CDR3 has 13 residues. CDR3 in DNA: TGTGCCAGCAGTGACCTGGGGGGGACTGAAGCTTTCTTT. Its translation: CASSDLGGTEAFF.

The chain uses TRBV19 and TRBJ2-3, with 11 bases identical to TRBD2. Germline V gene sequence: CDR1 LNHDA, CDR2 SQIVND (reference sequence). The length of the CDR3 is 16 residues. V lost 4 bases to trimming and J lost 3 bases; unmatched junction nucleotides: 6. The CDR3 sequence: CASSRGTSGVTDTQYF. The CDR3 DNA is TGTGCCAGTAGTAGAGGGACTAGCGGAGTGACAGATACGCAGTATTTT.

This clone was seen a single time. DNA for the CDR3: TGTGCCAGTAGTATGTCTGGACAGTCGGGGACCCAGTACTTC. It is translated as CASSMSGQSGTQYF. V and J are TRBV19 and TRBJ2-5, with D perhaps TRBD1 (6 bases). Trimming stripped 3 bases from V and 7 bases from J, with 15 bases between. This CDR3 region has 14 residues. Germline values: CDR1 LNHDA, CDR2 SQIVND (reference sequence).

This chain uses TRBV19 with TRBJ1-2; 9 bases are a match to TRBD1. The CDR3 runs 12 residues. J lost 7 bases, V lost 4 bases, and 1 base had no gene match. Per germline, CDR1 LNHDA and CDR2 SQIVND (reference sequence). The CDR3 here is CASSNRGLGYTF. The CDR3 bases are TGTGCCAGTAGTAACAGGGGGCTTGGCTACACCTTC.

This clone was seen a handful of times. The chain links TRBV6-2 or TRBV6-3 to TRBJ2-7; 10 bases match TRBD2. Germline loops: CDR1 MNHEY, CDR2 SVGEGT. The CDR3 contains 17 residues. V dropped 2 bases and J dropped 0; count of bases not matched to a gene: 7. The chain's CDR3 is CASSYELAGPRSYEQYF. The CDR3 DNA sequence: TGTGCCAGCAGTTACGAACTAGCGGGACCTCGCTCCTACGAGCAGTACTTC.

The rearrangement joins TRBV10-1 to TRBJ2-3; TRBD2 matches 10 bases. The germline gives CDR1 WNHNN, CDR2 SYGVQD (reference sequence). Trimming removed 2 bases from V and 9 bases from J; junction bases left unmatched: 8. The CDR3 loop spans 15 amino acids. The CDR3 region has the DNA TGCGCCAGCAGTGAGCGGCTAGCGGGAGCGGAGACGCAGTATTTT. Translation: CASSERLAGAETQYF.

The chain uses TRBV24-1 and TRBJ2-7; the match to TRBD2 covers 15 bases. Trimming cost V 3 bases and J 7 bases; bases outside gene matches: 9. The CDR3 has 17 amino acids. Germline V gene sequence: CDR1 KGHDR, CDR2 SFDVKD. CDR3 protein: CATSDVGLAGGPGEQYF. The DNA of the CDR3 is TGTGCCACCAGTGATGTAGGACTAGCGGGAGGGCCGGGAGAGCAGTACTTC.

V is TRBV13 and J is TRBJ1-1, with a possible D match to TRBD1 (6 bases). Per germline, CDR1 PRHDT and CDR2 FYEKMQ (reference sequence). The CDR3 runs 14 residues. Trimming stripped 1 base from V and 5 bases from J, with 11 bases between. The CDR3 DNA reads TGTGCCAGCAGCTTAGAGAGGGGGTGGACTGAAGCTTTCTTT. It yields the protein CASSLERGWTEAFF.

This clone appeared once. J is TRBJ1-6 and V is TRBV7-3; D is possibly TRBD1 (5 bases). Trimming pared 2 bases from V and 7 bases from J, leaving 9 bases between. The length of the CDR3 is 14 residues. Germline V gene lookup returns CDR1 SGHTA and CDR2 FQGTGA. The CDR3 here is CASSLGTGNSPLHF. CDR3 nucleotides: TGTGCCAGCAGCTTAGGGACTGGCAATTCACCCCTCCACTTT.

V and J are TRBV7-9 and TRBJ1-1; no firm D call. In germline, CDR1 is SEHNR, CDR2 FQNEAQ (reference sequence). Between the trimmed V and J ends, which lost 0 bases and 5 bases, there was a span of 13 bases. The CDR3 totals 15 residues. CDR3 DNA sequence: TGTGCCAGCAGCTTAGCAGGGAGGGAAAGGACTGAAGCTTTCTTT. Translating it yields CASSLAGRERTEAFF.

In this sample, this clone turned up once. The V gene is TRBV29-1, the J gene TRBJ1-5, with D tentatively TRBD1 (5 bases). Germline loops: CDR1 SQVTM, CDR2 ANQGSEA. The CDR3 loop spans 14 amino acids. V was shortened by 6 bases and J by 3 bases, with 15 bases between the two germline ends. CDR3 in DNA: TGCAGCGTGAAATCCGGGGGAGACAATCAGCCCCAGCATTTT. It codes for CSVKSGGDNQPQHF.

This rearrangement joins TRBV18 to TRBJ1-4; TRBD1 matches 8 bases. From germline, CDR1 is KGHSH and CDR2 LQKENI. The CDR3 length is 14 residues. Germline trimming cut 5 bases from V and 5 bases from J; bases unmatched to any gene: 4. The chain's CDR3 is CASSIDRGNEKLFF. The CDR3 DNA reads as TGTGCCAGCTCAATAGACAGGGGAAATGAAAAACTGTTTTTT.

This clone was recorded once. The chain's CDR3 is CASSPQGTGELFF. The CDR3 region has the DNA TGTGCCAGCAGTCCCCAGGGGACCGGGGAGCTGTTTTTT. V gene TRBV28 combines with J gene TRBJ2-2; maybe TRBD1 (6 bases). The CDR3 spans 13 residues. The V and J ends lost 5 bases and 5 bases respectively, with 9 bases between them. CDR1 is MDHEN and CDR2 is SYDVKM in the germline V gene.

The J gene is TRBJ2-7, the V gene TRBV28; 9 nucleotides line up with TRBD2. V shed 5 bases, J shed 1 base, and the junction held 3 bases outside the gene matches. The CDR3 runs 14 residues. Germline CDR1 and CDR2: MDHEN and SYDVKM. The DNA of the CDR3 is TGTGCCAGCAGTCTAGCGGGACGTTCCTACGAGCAGTACTTC. It encodes CASSLAGRSYEQYF.

The chain has TRBV5-8 and TRBJ1-2, with 8 bases aligning to TRBD1. The CDR3 spans 14 residues. Germline trimming cut 0 bases from V and 4 bases from J; bases unmatched to any gene: 2. Germline lookup yields CDR1 SGHTS and CDR2 YDEGEE. CDR3 amino acids: CASSLVRGPYGYTF. The DNA of the CDR3 is TGTGCCAGCAGCTTGGTCAGGGGGCCCTATGGCTACACCTTC.

The chain combines TRBV7-2 with TRBJ1-1; TRBD1 is a possible D gene (5 bases). Between the trimmed V and J ends, which lost 5 bases and 5 bases, there was a span of 15 bases. Germline CDR1 reads SGHTA; CDR2 reads FQGNSA. The length of the CDR3 is 14 residues. CDR3: CASSLAGRGTEAFF. The CDR3 DNA follows: TGTGCCAGCAGCCTGGCCGGGCGGGGGACTGAAGCTTTCTTT.

The chain is built from TRBV27 and TRBJ1-2; 9 bases agree with TRBD1. The CDR3 contains 16 residues. Germline values: CDR1 MNHEY, CDR2 SMNVEV (reference sequence). V shed 6 bases and J 7 bases; nucleotides not matched to a gene: 15. The chain's CDR3 is CASSPPLGTGKGGYTF. In DNA form, the CDR3 reads TGTGCCAGCAGCCCGCCCCTAGGGACAGGGAAAGGTGGCTACACCTTC.

The chain joins TRBV6-6 to TRBJ2-7; perhaps TRBD2 as D (5 bases). CDR3 length: 14 residues. Germline assignment: CDR1 MNHNY and CDR2 SVGAGI (reference sequence). V lost 3 bases, J lost 2 bases, and 11 bases lay in between. CDR3 coding DNA: TGTGCCAGCAGTTATACCAGCGGAGCCTACGAGCAGTACTTC. The encoded protein is CASSYTSGAYEQYF.

The chain carries TRBV2 and TRBJ1-4; D uncertain. Germline V lookup: CDR1 SNHLY, CDR2 FYNNEI. V was cut by 8 bases and J by 5 bases, with 18 bases left in between. This CDR3 has 15 amino acids. The CDR3 region has the DNA TGTGCCAGCGTGGAAGGCGGCGACTTCAATGAAAAACTGTTTTTT. This codes for CASVEGGDFNEKLFF.

This clone was recorded only once. The chain joins TRBV5-1 to TRBJ1-1; D gene ambiguous. The germline CDR1 and CDR2 sequences are SGHRS and YFSETQ. V lost 5 bases to trimming and J lost 1 base, with 12 bases between them. The CDR3 is 14 amino acids. CDR3 DNA sequence: TGCGCCAGCAGGTCCCAGACTACGAACACTGAAGCTTTCTTT. It codes for CASRSQTTNTEAFF.

The V call is TRBV7-6, the J call TRBJ1-1; 7 bases map to TRBD1. Germline-derived CDR1 and CDR2 are SGHVS and FNYEAQ. This CDR3 has 13 residues. Trimming removed 2 bases from V and 6 bases from J; junction bases left unmatched: 3. CDR3 nucleotides: TGTGCCAGCAGCTTAATGGGACAGTCTGAAGCTTTCTTT. As protein: CASSLMGQSEAFF.

CDR3 DNA sequence: TGTGCCAGCTCACCAAACTCAGCGGGGTCCGGAGGGCAGTTCTTC. Its protein product is CASSPNSAGSGGQFF. The V and J genes are TRBV18 and TRBJ2-1; 7 nucleotides agree with TRBD2. This CDR3 is 15 amino acids long. Per germline, CDR1 KGHSH and CDR2 LQKENI. V gave up 2 bases and J gave up 12 bases; unmatched junction bases: 13.